One sample yielded the 9 T cell receptor beta chains listed below, sequenced in a study of blood T cell repertoires in COVID-19. Profiled with immunoSEQ multiplex PCR; TCRdb holds only in-frame clones, not every one. The sample holds 150,000 or so clones, roughly 80% seen once. Sequencing was performed on peripheral blood. These receptor sequences come from a woman aged 55-69 years with acute or convalescent COVID-19.

The rearrangement joins TRBV6-5 to TRBJ1-4; TRBD1 matches 8 bases. Germline CDR1 reads MNHEY; CDR2 reads SVGAGI. CDR3 length equals 14 residues. V was pared by 6 bases and J by 8 bases, with 8 bases of the junction left unmatched. The CDR3 protein is CASRSGGAGEKLFF. DNA of the CDR3: TGTGCCAGCAGGTCAGGGGGCGCTGGGGAAAAACTGTTTTTT.

The chain has TRBV6-2 or TRBV6-3 and TRBJ2-6, with no clear D. Trimming stripped 5 bases from V and 0 bases from J, with 14 bases between. In germline, CDR1 is MNHEY, CDR2 SVGEGT. The CDR3 has 17 residues. CDR3 region: CASSPGIPISGANVLTF. The CDR3 nucleotides read TGTGCCAGCAGTCCAGGTATCCCCATCTCTGGGGCCAACGTCCTGACTTTC.

V and J are TRBV30 and TRBJ1-2; D is possibly TRBD1 (6 bases). CDR1 GTSNPN and CDR2 SVGIG come from the germline V gene (reference sequence). This CDR3 has 14 residues. The ends were cut back, 5 bases at V and 2 bases at J, with 15 bases in the middle. Written as DNA, the CDR3 is TGTGCCTGGGGGAGACAGGAGATGAACTATGGCTACACCTTC. Its protein is CAWGRQEMNYGYTF.

The chain couples TRBV4-1 to TRBJ2-5; TRBD2 matches 13 bases. The ends lost 4 bases at V and 2 bases at J; junction bases unmatched: 4. Germline CDR1 is MGHRA and CDR2 is YSYEKL. The CDR3 is made up of 16 amino acids. CDR3 nucleotides: TGCGCCAGCAGCCTACGGACTAGCGGGGGTCAAGAGACCCAGTACTTC. As protein: CASSLRTSGGQETQYF.

This clone was counted a single time. This chain uses TRBV15 with TRBJ1-4; tentatively, D is TRBD1 (5 bases). The germline gives CDR1 LNHNV, CDR2 YYDKDF (reference sequence). V shed 4 bases and J shed 2 bases, with 8 bases lying between them. This CDR3 region has 14 residues. In DNA, the CDR3 is TGTGCCACCAGCATCCAGGGTACTAATGAAAAACTGTTTTTT. It codes for CATSIQGTNEKLFF.

The chain uses TRBV3-1 (or the pseudogene TRBV3-2) and TRBJ1-5; 11 bases are shared with TRBD1. J lost 6 bases, V lost 8 bases, and 3 bases had no gene match. Germline CDR1 is LGHDT and CDR2 is YNNKEL (reference sequence). There are 13 residues in the CDR3. The CDR3 DNA sequence: TGTGCCAGCGGACAGGGGGCGGGTCAGCCCCAGCATTTT. It specifies CASGQGAGQPQHF.

The V gene is TRBV5-1, the J gene TRBJ1-1; D remains ambiguous. The V end was cut by 5 bases, the J end by 0 bases, with 11 bases between. In germline, CDR1 is SGHRS, CDR2 YFSETQ. The CDR3 is 14 residues long. The CDR3 spells CASRVNSLNTEAFF. In DNA form, the CDR3 reads TGCGCCAGCAGGGTTAACAGTTTGAACACTGAAGCTTTCTTT.

This clone was seen just once. The rearrangement uses TRBV2 and TRBJ2-1, with D perhaps TRBD2 (5 bases). This CDR3 has 12 residues. Germline CDR1 reads SNHLY; CDR2 reads FYNNEI. Trimming left V 2 bases short and J 16 bases short, with 15 bases between. The CDR3 DNA sequence: TGTGCCAGCAGTGAAAACGGGGATTCAAGCTTCTTC. Amino acids: CASSENGDSSFF.

The rearrangement uses TRBV7-3 and TRBJ2-2; D perhaps matches TRBD2 (5 bases). CDR3 length: 14 residues. Deletions cut 10 bases from V and 0 bases from J, with 12 bases between. Germline V gene sequence: CDR1 SGHTA, CDR2 FQGTGA. CDR3: CATSYGANTGELFF. The CDR3 region has the DNA TGTGCCACCTCTTACGGGGCGAACACCGGGGAGCTGTTTTTT.